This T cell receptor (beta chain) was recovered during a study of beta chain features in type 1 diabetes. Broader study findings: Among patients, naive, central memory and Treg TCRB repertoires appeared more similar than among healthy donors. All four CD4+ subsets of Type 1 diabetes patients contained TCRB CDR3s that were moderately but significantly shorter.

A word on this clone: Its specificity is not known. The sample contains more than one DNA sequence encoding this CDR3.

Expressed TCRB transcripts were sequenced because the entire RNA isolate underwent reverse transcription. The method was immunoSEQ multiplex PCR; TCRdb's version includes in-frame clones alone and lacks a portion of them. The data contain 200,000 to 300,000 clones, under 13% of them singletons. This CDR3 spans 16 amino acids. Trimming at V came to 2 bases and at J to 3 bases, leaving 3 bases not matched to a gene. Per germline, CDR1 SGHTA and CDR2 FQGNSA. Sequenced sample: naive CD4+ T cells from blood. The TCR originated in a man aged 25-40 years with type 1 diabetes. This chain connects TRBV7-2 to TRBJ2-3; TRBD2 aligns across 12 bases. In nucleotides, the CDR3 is TGTGCCAGCAGCTTACGACTAGCGGGGGCTACAGATACGCAGTATTTT. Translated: CASSLRLAGATDTQYF.